This TCR beta chain originates from a study of Ad26.COV2.S vaccination and SARS-CoV-2 variants. Trimming took 3 bases from V and 10 from J; bases not matched to a gene: 7. The germline V gene encodes CDR1 KGHDR and CDR2 SFDVKD. The CDR3 loop spans 15 amino acids. Clones were sequenced by immunoSEQ multiplex PCR, and TCRdb holds only the in-frame ones, with some missing. Of about 350,000 clones listed, approximately 90% were seen once; the top ten hold about 5%. In this sample, this clone turned up once. Treatment noted: roughly 18 received Ad26.COV2.S at low or high dose, single or two shots; about 5 received placebo; per-sample allocation not given. Repertoires come from day 63 after the first vaccine or placebo injection.

V is TRBV24-1 and J is TRBJ2-1; 11 bases map to TRBD1. The clonotype originates from a person between 18 and 65 years old who received the Ad26.COV2.S COVID-19 vaccine or a placebo. This specimen was peripheral blood, taken in a trial of Ad26.COV2.S vaccine versus placebo. The CDR3 region is CATSDRGQGADEQFF. CDR3 DNA: TGTGCCACCAGTGATCGAGGACAGGGGGCGGACGAGCAGTTCTTC.